This T cell receptor (beta chain) was sequenced during a study of human T cells and chemical hapten exposure. Study-level results: Among expanded TCRs, significantly more large CDR3 similarity clusters formed than among controls.

Time point of the sample: pre-sensitization, week 0. Documented treatment: therapeutic diphenylcyclopropenone sensitization with weekly scalp DPC. This CDR3 region has 16 residues. The V segment lost 7 bases and the J segment 0 bases; nucleotides outside the gene matches: 9. Germline assignment: CDR1 LNHDA and CDR2 SQIVND (reference sequence). This clonotype showed up just a few times. Its matching antigen is unknown. One entry per CDR3 protein results from TCRdb running MiXCR on the RACE reads. The sample holds fewer than 300,000 distinct CDR3 sequences, around 7% seen once. This clonotype originated in a young man with alopecia areata. Some clones in this sample may be carry-over from other donors' samples. The J gene is TRBJ1-5, the V gene TRBV19; 7 nucleotides align to TRBD1. Sequenced here: whole blood, sampled in connection with sensitization to the hapten diphenylcyclopropenone (DPC). The CDR3 sequence: CASTRGTVSSNQPQHF. The CDR3 DNA reads as TGTGCCAGTACCAGAGGGACAGTCTCTAGCAATCAGCCCCAGCATTTT.